One and the same sample provided the 24 T cell receptor beta chains below, sequenced in a study of identical twins. A single record per CDR3 protein comes from TCRdb applying MiXCR to the 5' RACE reads. This sample has about 700,000 distinct CDR3 sequences, with around 8.6% found just once. Separately, the same data were catalogued under a study of yellow fever vaccine responses in identical twins.

Material: PBMCs. These TCRs come from a woman aged 18-35 years in good health.

The table lists this clonotype with many counts. The V gene is TRBV6-4, the J gene TRBJ2-2, with 10 bases lining up with TRBD2. Germline V lookup: CDR1 MRHNA, CDR2 SNTAGT. With 6 bases clipped from V and 3 bases from J, the junction kept 1 base outside the gene matches. This CDR3 region has 14 residues. The CDR3: CASRGTSDTGELFF. CDR3 coding DNA: TGTGCCAGCAGAGGGACTAGCGACACCGGGGAGCTGTTTTTT.

The chain uses TRBV2 and TRBJ2-5, with D unclear. This CDR3 has 14 residues. In germline, CDR1 is SNHLY, CDR2 FYNNEI. Trimming took off 3 bases at V and 4 bases at J, with 12 bases between the two ends. The CDR3 spells CASSDTVEPETQYF. The CDR3 coding sequence is TGTGCCAGCAGTGATACAGTTGAGCCAGAGACCCAGTACTTC.

Regarding this clonotype: A much larger clone differs by one base, so this may be a read error. The chain has TRBV29-1 and TRBJ2-7; D not resolved. V was shortened by 1 base and J by 2 bases, with 9 bases between the two germline ends. The CDR3 extends over 13 amino acids. Germline CDR1 is SQVTM and CDR2 is ANQGSEA. CDR3 sequence reads: CSVEGNNPYEQYF. The CDR3 DNA reads as TGCAGCGTTGAAGGGAACAACCCCTACGAGCAGTACTTC.

The gene calls are TRBV5-6 and TRBJ1-1; no clear D. Germline V gives CDR1 SGHDT, CDR2 YYEEEE. V gave up 0 bases and J gave up 0 bases, with 12 bases separating them. The CDR3 is 16 residues long. CDR3 sequence reads: CASSLGSQVMNTEAFF. Here the CDR3 DNA reads TGTGCCAGCAGCTTGGGCAGCCAGGTTATGAACACTGAAGCTTTCTTT.

The V and J genes are TRBV11-2 and TRBJ2-4, with TRBD2 matching over 8 bases. Germline V gene lookup returns CDR1 SGHAT and CDR2 FQNNGV. The length of the CDR3 is 18 residues. The V and J ends lost 5 bases and 3 bases, in that order; junction bases with no gene match: 15. The CDR3 loop is CASSPANGGVEDKNIQYF. CDR3 coding DNA: TGTGCCAGCAGCCCGGCTAACGGGGGGGTTGAGGACAAAAACATTCAGTACTTC. Looking up the rest from reference TRBV11-2 and TRBJ2-4 gives the full variable domain: EAGVAQSPRYKIIEKRQSVAFWCNPISGHATLYWYQQILGQGPKLLIQFQNNGVVDDSQLPKDRFSAERLKGVDSTLKIQPAKLEDSAVYLCASSPANGGVEDKNIQYFGAGTRLSVL.

This clonotype has just a few counts. The chain has TRBV20-1 and TRBJ2-1; possibly TRBD2 for D (7 bases). Germline CDR1 DFQATT, CDR2 SNEGSKA (reference sequence). CDR3 size: 16 residues. The V gene lost 3 bases and the J gene lost 8 bases, with 23 bases spanning the gap. CDR3 sequence reads: CSARTFRGGTTDEQFF. CDR3 coding DNA: TGCAGTGCTAGGACCTTCAGGGGAGGGACCACGGATGAGCAGTTCTTC.

This clonotype was detected a few times. The rearrangement uses TRBV5-1 and TRBJ1-2, with D tentatively TRBD1 (6 bases). V dropped 0 bases and J dropped 8 bases, with 11 bases sitting between them. The CDR3 length is 13 residues. Looked up from germline, CDR1 is SGHRS and CDR2 is YFSETQ. The CDR3 bases are TGCGCCAGCAGCTTGGACTCAGGGGCCGGCTACACCTTC. As protein: CASSLDSGAGYTF.

This clonotype came up many times. The chain is built from TRBV20-1 and TRBJ1-4; no reliable D call. V dropped 6 bases and J dropped 7 bases, with 15 bases sitting between them. The germline V gene has CDR1 DFQATT and CDR2 SNEGSKA (reference sequence). The CDR3 has 13 amino acids. The CDR3 sequence: CSAPRASSEKLFF. The DNA of the CDR3 is TGCAGTGCCCCGAGGGCCTCCTCTGAAAAACTGTTTTTT.

The chain couples TRBV6-2 or TRBV6-3 to TRBJ2-7; 10 bases map to TRBD2. This CDR3 is 14 amino acids long. The germline V gene encodes CDR1 MNHEY and CDR2 SVGEGT. After removal of 9 bases from V and 5 bases from J, the junction contained 10 bases not matched to a gene. CDR3 nucleotides: TGTGCCAGTACGGCTAGCGGGAGATATGACGAGCAGTACTTC. Amino acids: CASTASGRYDEQYF.

This clonotype was detected only a few times. This sequence joins TRBV5-1 and TRBJ2-7; the D gene is possibly TRBD2 (5 bases). Trimming pared 4 bases from V and 2 bases from J, leaving 16 bases between. The CDR3 totals 15 residues. Germline V gene data show CDR1 as SGHRS and CDR2 as YFSETQ. CDR3 coding DNA: TGCGCCAGCAGCCTCACGAGGCCCGGGGCCTACGAGCAGTACTTC. This translates into CASSLTRPGAYEQYF.

This clonotype was found a few times. The chain combines TRBV15 with TRBJ1-2; no firm D call. Germline V gives CDR1 LNHNV, CDR2 YYDKDF (reference sequence). The V gene lost 1 base and the J gene lost 6 bases, with 12 bases spanning the gap. The CDR3 covers 14 residues. CDR3 in amino acids: CATSRVAGIDGYTF. The CDR3 DNA reads as TGTGCCACCAGCAGAGTCGCGGGGATAGATGGCTACACCTTC.

V is TRBV11-3 and J is TRBJ2-3; the D gene is possibly TRBD2 (6 bases). Trimming stripped 9 bases from V and 6 bases from J, with 16 bases between. CDR1 SGHNT and CDR2 YENEEA come from the germline V gene. This CDR3 region has 13 residues. CDR3 sequence: CASGGSDMDTQYF. In DNA, the CDR3 is TGTGCCAGTGGGGGGTCGGATATGGATACGCAGTATTTT.

The genes are TRBV3-1 and TRBJ2-1, with D maybe TRBD2 (6 bases). In germline, CDR1 is LGHDT, CDR2 YNNKEL (reference sequence). Trimming stripped 2 bases from V and 8 bases from J, with 10 bases between. This CDR3 is 13 amino acids long. DNA of the CDR3: TGTGCCAGCAGCCAACCGGGAGTTCATGAGCAGTTCTTC. Encoded protein: CASSQPGVHEQFF.

This clonotype was counted a few times. The J gene is TRBJ2-1, the V gene TRBV7-3; D tentatively reads TRBD1 or TRBD2 (5 bases each). This CDR3 is 13 amino acids long. Trimming removed 8 bases from V and 6 bases from J, with 14 bases in between. Per the germline V gene, CDR1 is SGHTA and CDR2 is FQGTGA. CDR3 sequence (DNA): TGTGCCAGCTGCCAGCGGACAACCAATGAGCAGTTCTTC. Amino acid sequence: CASCQRTTNEQFF.

This clonotype was counted at least ten times. The chain is built from TRBV5-6 and TRBJ1-4; D is perhaps TRBD1 (6 bases). This CDR3 comprises 14 residues. Germline V gene sequence: CDR1 SGHDT, CDR2 YYEEEE. Trimming stripped 1 base from V and 8 bases from J, with 12 bases between. The CDR3 nucleotides are TGTGCCAGCAGCTTGACAGGGTCGTACGAAAAACTGTTTTTT. This gives the protein CASSLTGSYEKLFF.

This clonotype came up many times. In nucleotides, the CDR3 is TGTGCCAGCTACCTGACAGGGGTCGGTGAGCAGTTCTTC. Translated: CASYLTGVGEQFF. The rearrangement joins TRBV18 to TRBJ2-1; 8 nucleotides align to TRBD1. CDR3 size: 13 residues. J was trimmed by 9 bases and V by 7 bases; bases with no gene match: 8. Germline CDR1 KGHSH, CDR2 LQKENI.

A few counts support this clonotype. This rearrangement joins TRBV4-3 to TRBJ2-7; 8 bases align to TRBD2. This CDR3 has 15 amino acids. The ends lost 1 base at V and 8 bases at J; junction bases unmatched: 10. In germline, CDR1 is LGHNA, CDR2 YSLEER. The CDR3 sequence is CASSQVSGGAGKQYF. The CDR3 DNA reads TGCGCCAGCAGCCAAGTGAGCGGGGGCGCGGGCAAGCAGTACTTC.

In this sample, this clonotype turned up a few times. J is TRBJ2-1 and V is TRBV29-1; 8 positions agree with TRBD1. The CDR3 length is 14 residues. Germline V gene data show CDR1 as SQVTM and CDR2 as ANQGSEA. The J segment lost 1 base and the V segment lost 7 bases, leaving 6 bases of the junction unmatched. Written as DNA, the CDR3 is TGCAGCGGGACGACAGGGGCGTCCTACAATGAGCAGTTCTTC. Its translation: CSGTTGASYNEQFF.

This chain connects TRBV7-9 to TRBJ1-6; D call uncertain. The V gene lost 1 base and the J gene lost 9 bases, with 19 bases spanning the gap. Germline-derived CDR1 and CDR2 are SEHNR and FQNEAQ (reference sequence). The CDR3 length is 17 residues. In DNA form, the CDR3 reads TGTGCCAGCAGCTTAGTAGGTTCGAACTGGGCCAGTTCACCCCTCCACTTT. Protein sequence: CASSLVGSNWASSPLHF.

This clonotype was observed many times. The rearrangement joins TRBV4-2 to TRBJ2-2; 8 nucleotides align to TRBD1. The CDR3 totals 19 residues. Germline CDR1 is LGHNA and CDR2 is YNFKEQ. V dropped 0 bases and J dropped 4; count of bases not matched to a gene: 13. CDR3: CASSQEIIQGARGTGELFF. As DNA, the CDR3 is TGTGCCAGCAGCCAAGAAATTATCCAGGGGGCGCGGGGCACCGGGGAGCTGTTTTTT.

The V call is TRBV28, the J call TRBJ2-7; TRBD1 matches 7 bases. CDR3 length: 15 residues. Trimming took 7 bases from V and 7 from J; bases not matched to a gene: 16. Germline values: CDR1 MDHEN, CDR2 SYDVKM. CDR3 residues: CASIPPRDRQKEQYF. The CDR3, as DNA: TGTGCCAGCATCCCACCGAGGGACAGACAAAAAGAGCAGTACTTC.

This clonotype was observed a few times. This chain joins TRBV4-3 and TRBJ2-6; D might be TRBD1 (5 bases). Per the germline V gene, CDR1 is LGHNA and CDR2 is YSLEER. The V end lost 0 bases, the J end lost 0 bases, and 9 bases lay between the germline ends. This CDR3 has 17 residues. The CDR3 region has the DNA TGCGCCAGCAGCCAAGAACAGGCCTACTCTGGGGCCAACGTCCTGACTTTC. Translated: CASSQEQAYSGANVLTF.

Only a few counts were recorded for this clonotype. The chain employs TRBV10-3 and TRBJ2-3, with D possibly being TRBD1 (5 bases). Germline V lookup: CDR1 ENHRY, CDR2 SYGVKD. With 0 bases removed from V and 6 bases from J, the gap between germline ends came to 25 bases. The CDR3 extends over 19 amino acids. CDR3 loop: CAISESLVGDSPRRDTQYF. The CDR3 DNA follows: TGTGCCATCAGTGAGTCGCTTGTCGGCGACAGTCCCCGAAGGGATACGCAGTATTTT.

The chain has TRBV5-1 and TRBJ2-5, with TRBD2 matching 12 bases. With 4 bases clipped from V and 2 bases from J, the junction kept 6 bases outside the gene matches. This CDR3 has 16 amino acids. CDR1 and CDR2 from the germline V gene are SGHRS and YFSETQ. CDR3 nucleotide sequence: TGCGCCAGCAGCACAGGACTAGCGGGGCCTCAAGAGACCCAGTACTTC. Translated, it gives CASSTGLAGPQETQYF. Drawing the rest from reference TRBV5-1 and TRBJ2-5, the complete variable domain is KAGVTQTPRYLIKTRGQQVTLSCSPISGHRSVSWYQQTPGQGLQFLFEYFSETQRNKGNFPGRFSGRQFSNSRSEMNVSTLELGDSALYLCASSTGLAGPQETQYFGPGTRLLVL.